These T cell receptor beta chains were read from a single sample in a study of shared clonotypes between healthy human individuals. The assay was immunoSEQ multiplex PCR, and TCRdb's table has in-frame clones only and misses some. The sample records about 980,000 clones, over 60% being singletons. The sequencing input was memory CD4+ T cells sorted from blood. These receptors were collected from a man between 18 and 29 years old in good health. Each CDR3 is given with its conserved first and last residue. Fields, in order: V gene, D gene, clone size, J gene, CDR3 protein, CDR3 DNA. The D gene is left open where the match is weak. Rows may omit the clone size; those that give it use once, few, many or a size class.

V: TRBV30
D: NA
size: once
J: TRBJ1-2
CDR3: CAWSVQLTASYGYTF
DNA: TGTGCCTGGAGTGTACAATTGACAGCCTCTTATGGCTACACCTTC

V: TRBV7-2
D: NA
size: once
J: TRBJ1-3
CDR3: CASSLPAGAQGNTIYF
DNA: TGTGCCAGCAGCCTTCCGGCAGGGGCGCAAGGAAACACCATATATTTT

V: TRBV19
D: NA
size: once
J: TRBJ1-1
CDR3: CASSNTRKNTEAFF
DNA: TGTGCCAGTAGTAACACCAGGAAGAACACTGAAGCTTTCTTT

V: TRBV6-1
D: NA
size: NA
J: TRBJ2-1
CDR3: CASSENRARGFF
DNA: TGTGCCAGCAGTGAAAACAGGGCCAGGGGGTTCTTC

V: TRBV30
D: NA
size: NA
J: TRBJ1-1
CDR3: CAWSVGQGMPSFTEAFF
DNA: TGTGCCTGGAGTGTAGGGCAGGGTATGCCCTCCTTCACTGAAGCTTTCTTT

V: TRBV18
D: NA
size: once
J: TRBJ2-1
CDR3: CASSPPTKTYNEQFF
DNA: TGTGCCAGCTCACCACCGACTAAAACTTACAATGAGCAGTTCTTC

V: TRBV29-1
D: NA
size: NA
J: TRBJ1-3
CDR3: CSVGGGFSPLTGNTIYF
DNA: TGCAGCGTTGGAGGGGGTTTCTCGCCCTTAACTGGAAACACCATATATTTT

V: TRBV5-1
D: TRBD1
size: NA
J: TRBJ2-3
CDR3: CASSLEADRVADTQYF
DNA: TGCGCCAGCAGCTTGGAAGCGGACAGGGTGGCCGATACGCAGTATTTT

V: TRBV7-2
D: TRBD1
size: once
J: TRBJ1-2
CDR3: CASSPGQGANGYTF
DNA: TGTGCCAGCAGCCCCGGACAGGGGGCGAATGGCTACACCTTC

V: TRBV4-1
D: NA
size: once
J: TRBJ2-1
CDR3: CASSPVGVLYNEQFF
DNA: TGCGCCAGCAGCCCGGTCGGGGTCCTCTACAATGAGCAGTTCTTC

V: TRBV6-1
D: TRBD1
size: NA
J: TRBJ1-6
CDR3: CASILQGYNSPLHF
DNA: TGTGCCAGCATTTTACAGGGGTATAATTCACCCCTCCACTTT

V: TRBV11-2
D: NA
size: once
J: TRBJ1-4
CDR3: CASSSQGWNEKLFF
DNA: TGTGCCAGCAGCTCACAGGGATGGAATGAAAAACTGTTTTTT

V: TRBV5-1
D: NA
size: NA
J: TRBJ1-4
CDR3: CASSLDGQYNEKLFF
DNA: TGCGCCAGCAGCTTGGATGGGCAGTATAATGAAAAACTGTTTTTT

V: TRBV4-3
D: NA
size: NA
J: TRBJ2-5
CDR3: CASSHLAKGQAQETQYF
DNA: TGCGCCAGCAGCCATCTAGCCAAAGGACAAGCACAAGAGACCCAGTACTTC

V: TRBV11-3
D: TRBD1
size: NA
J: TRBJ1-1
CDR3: CASSLGGTGGTAFF
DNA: TGTGCCAGCAGCTTAGGGGGGACAGGGGGCACGGCTTTCTTT

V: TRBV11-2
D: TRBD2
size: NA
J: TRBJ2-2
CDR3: CASTPGGRNTGELFF
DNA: TGTGCCAGCACCCCCGGGGGGAGGAACACCGGGGAGCTGTTTTTT

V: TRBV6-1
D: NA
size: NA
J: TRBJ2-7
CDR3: CASNSYEQYF
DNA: TGTGCCAGCAACAGCTACGAGCAGTACTTC

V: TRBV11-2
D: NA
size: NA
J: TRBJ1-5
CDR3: CASSLGAGSNQPQHF
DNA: TGTGCCAGCAGCTTAGGGGCAGGCAGCAATCAGCCCCAGCATTTT

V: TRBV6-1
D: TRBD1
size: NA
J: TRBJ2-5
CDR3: CATSGQAKETQYF
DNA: TGTGCCACCTCGGGACAGGCGAAAGAGACCCAGTACTTC

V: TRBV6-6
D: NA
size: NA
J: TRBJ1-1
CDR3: CASSYSTTGTEAFF
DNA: TGTGCCAGCAGTTACTCGACGACGGGCACTGAAGCTTTCTTT

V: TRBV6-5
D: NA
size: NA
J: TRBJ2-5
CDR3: CASSYSRGETQYF
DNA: TGTGCCAGCAGTTACTCCCGGGGAGAGACCCAGTACTTC

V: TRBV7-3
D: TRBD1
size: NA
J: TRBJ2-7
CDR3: CASSSGTDYEQYF
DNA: TGTGCCAGCAGCTCGGGGACAGACTACGAGCAGTACTTC

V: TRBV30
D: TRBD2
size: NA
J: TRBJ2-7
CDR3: CAWSVGLAASDEQYF
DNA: TGTGCCTGGAGTGTCGGACTAGCGGCCTCCGACGAGCAGTACTTC

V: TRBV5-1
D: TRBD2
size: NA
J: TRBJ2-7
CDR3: CASRDGLAGTFEQYF
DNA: TGCGCCAGCAGAGACGGACTAGCGGGGACCTTCGAGCAGTACTTC

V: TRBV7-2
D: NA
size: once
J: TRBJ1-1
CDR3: CASSLPPNTEAFF
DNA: TGTGCCAGCAGCTTGCCACCGAACACTGAAGCTTTCTTT

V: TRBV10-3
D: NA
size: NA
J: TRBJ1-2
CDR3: CAIEGDTAGGYTF
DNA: TGTGCCATCGAAGGGGACACGGCTGGTGGCTACACCTTC

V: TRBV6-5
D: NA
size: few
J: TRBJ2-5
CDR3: CASTLGRSSEAQYF
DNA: TGTGCCAGCACGCTTGGCCGGTCGAGCGAGGCCCAGTACTTC

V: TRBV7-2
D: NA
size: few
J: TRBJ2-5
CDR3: CASSLLWGVQETQYF
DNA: TGTGCCAGCAGCTTATTGTGGGGAGTCCAAGAGACCCAGTACTTC

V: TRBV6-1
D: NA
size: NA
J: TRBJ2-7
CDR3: CASSSRNYEQYF
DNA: TGTGCCAGCAGCTCTAGAAACTACGAGCAGTACTTC

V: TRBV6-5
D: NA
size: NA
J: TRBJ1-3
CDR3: CASRPGAGNTIYF
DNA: TGTGCCAGCCGGCCAGGGGCCGGAAACACCATATATTTT

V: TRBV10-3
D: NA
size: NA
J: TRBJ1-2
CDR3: CATGGGIGYTF
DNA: TGTGCCACAGGCGGGGGGATTGGCTACACCTTC

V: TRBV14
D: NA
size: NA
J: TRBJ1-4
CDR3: CASSQEVKGISEKLFF
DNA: TGTGCCAGCAGCCAAGAGGTGAAGGGAATCAGTGAAAAACTGTTTTTT

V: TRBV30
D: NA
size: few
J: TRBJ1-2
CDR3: CAWSDWTIGEYGYTF
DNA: TGTGCCTGGAGTGACTGGACAATCGGGGAGTATGGCTACACCTTC

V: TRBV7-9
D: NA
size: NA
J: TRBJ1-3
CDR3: CASSPTGGLGNTIYF
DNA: TGTGCCAGCAGCCCGACAGGCGGGCTTGGAAACACCATATATTTT

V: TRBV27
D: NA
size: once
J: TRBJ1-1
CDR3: CASRWTATNTEAFF
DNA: TGTGCCAGCAGGTGGACAGCGACGAACACTGAAGCTTTCTTT

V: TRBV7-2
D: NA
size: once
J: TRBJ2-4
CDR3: CASSLTNLAKNIQYF
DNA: TGTGCCAGCAGCCTGACCAACCTAGCCAAAAACATTCAGTACTTC

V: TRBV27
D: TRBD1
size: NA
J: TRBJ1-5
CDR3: CASSPSTGSSNQPQHF
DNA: TGTGCCAGCAGCCCCTCGACAGGGTCGAGCAATCAGCCCCAGCATTTT

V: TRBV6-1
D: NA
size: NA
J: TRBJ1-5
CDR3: CASSSLSNQPQHF
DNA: TGTGCCAGCAGCTCCCTAAGCAATCAGCCCCAGCATTTT

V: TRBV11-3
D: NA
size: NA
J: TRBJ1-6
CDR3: CASSLEGYTLHF
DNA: TGTGCCAGCAGCTTAGAAGGTTACACCCTCCACTTT

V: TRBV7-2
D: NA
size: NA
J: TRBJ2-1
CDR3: CASSQQVLNEQFF
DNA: TGTGCCAGCAGCCAACAGGTTCTCAATGAGCAGTTCTTC

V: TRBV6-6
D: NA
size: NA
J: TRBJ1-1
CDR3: CASSSQGMNTEAFF
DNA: TGTGCCAGCAGTTCTCAGGGAATGAACACTGAAGCTTTCTTT

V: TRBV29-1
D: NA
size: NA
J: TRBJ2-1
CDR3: CSVVGQSYYNEQFF
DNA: TGCAGCGTCGTTGGACAGTCGTACTACAATGAGCAGTTCTTC

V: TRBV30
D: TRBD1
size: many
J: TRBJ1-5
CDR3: CAWSGTGARVGNQPQHF
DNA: TGTGCCTGGAGTGGGACAGGGGCCCGGGTCGGCAATCAGCCCCAGCATTTT

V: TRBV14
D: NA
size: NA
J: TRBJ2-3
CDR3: CASSQGNLARTDTQYF
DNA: TGTGCCAGCAGCCAAGGAAATCTTGCACGCACAGATACGCAGTATTTT

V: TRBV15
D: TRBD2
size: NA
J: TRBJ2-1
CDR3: CATSRDQGLASNEQFF
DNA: TGTGCCACCAGCAGAGATCAGGGACTAGCTAGTAATGAGCAGTTCTTC

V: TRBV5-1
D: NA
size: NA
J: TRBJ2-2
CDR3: CASTLAGGPGAGELFF
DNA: TGCGCCAGCACCTTGGCCGGGGGGCCCGGGGCCGGGGAGCTGTTTTTT

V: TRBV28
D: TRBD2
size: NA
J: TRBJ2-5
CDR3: CASGRVQETQYF
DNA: TGTGCCAGCGGGAGGGTACAAGAGACCCAGTACTTC

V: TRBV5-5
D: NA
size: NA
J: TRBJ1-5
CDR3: CASSLEDSNQPQHF
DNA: TGTGCCAGCAGCTTGGAGGATAGCAATCAGCCCCAGCATTTT